This is a list of T cell receptor beta chains from one sample in a study of blood T cell repertoires in COVID-19. Some clones are missing from TCRdb's copy, which holds only in-frame ones; the method was immunoSEQ multiplex PCR. This table holds about 310,000 clones, about 90% found once. The sample comprised peripheral blood. The receptors stem from a woman in her fifties or sixties who had recovered from COVID-19. Both conserved end residues are part of each CDR3. The order of the fields is CDR3 protein, CDR3 DNA, V gene, D gene, clone size, J gene. A D gene is named only where the DNA matches it firmly. Not every row has a clone size; where given, it reads once, few, many or a size class.

CDR3: CASSEDRTSYEQYF
DNA: TGTGCCAGCAGTGAGGACAGGACGTCCTACGAGCAGTACTTC
V: TRBV6-1
D: TRBD1
size: NA
J: TRBJ2-7

CDR3: CASNFGLNTGELFF
DNA: TGTGCCAGCAACTTTGGACTCAACACCGGGGAGCTGTTTTTT
V: TRBV5-4
D: NA
size: NA
J: TRBJ2-2

CDR3: CASSETGATYEQYF
DNA: TGTGCCAGTAGTGAGACAGGGGCCACCTACGAGCAGTACTTC
V: TRBV19
D: TRBD1
size: NA
J: TRBJ2-7

CDR3: CASSRYRLPGSSGSLSYEQYF
DNA: TGCGCCAGCAGCCGATACAGACTACCCGGGTCTAGCGGAAGTCTCTCCTACGAGCAGTACTTC
V: TRBV4-1
D: TRBD2
size: once
J: TRBJ2-7

CDR3: CASSPRSTGGNKNGYTF
DNA: TGTGCCAGCTCACCACGGTCGACAGGGGGGAATAAGAATGGCTACACCTTC
V: TRBV18
D: TRBD1
size: few
J: TRBJ1-2

CDR3: CASSIEGRGQNQPQHF
DNA: TGTGCCAGCAGTATCGAGGGAAGGGGGCAGAATCAGCCCCAGCATTTT
V: TRBV28
D: TRBD1
size: NA
J: TRBJ1-5

CDR3: CASRLKGQGHTEAFF
DNA: TGTGCCAGCAGACTGAAGGGACAGGGACACACTGAAGCTTTCTTT
V: TRBV28
D: TRBD1
size: NA
J: TRBJ1-1

CDR3: CASSPLAGSSASSYEQYF
DNA: TGTGCCAGCAGCCCACTAGCGGGGTCCTCCGCATCCTCCTACGAGCAGTACTTC
V: TRBV7-2
D: TRBD2
size: NA
J: TRBJ2-7

CDR3: CASQVSGDSGQFF
DNA: TGTGCCAGCCAGGTTAGCGGGGACAGTGGGCAGTTCTTC
V: TRBV12-3/TRBV12-4
D: NA
size: NA
J: TRBJ2-1

CDR3: CASSYSGLADYEQYF
DNA: TGTGCCAGCAGTTACTCGGGACTAGCGGACTACGAGCAGTACTTC
V: TRBV6-2/TRBV6-3
D: TRBD2
size: NA
J: TRBJ2-7

CDR3: CASSSGLAGDSDTQYF
DNA: TGCGCCAGCAGCTCGGGACTAGCGGGAGACTCAGATACGCAGTATTTT
V: TRBV5-1
D: TRBD2
size: NA
J: TRBJ2-3

CDR3: CASSMGQIYNYGYTF
DNA: TGTGCCAGCAGTATGGGACAGATTTATAACTATGGCTACACCTTC
V: TRBV6-6
D: TRBD1
size: once
J: TRBJ1-2

CDR3: CASSLREGQPQHF
DNA: TGCGCCAGCAGCTTGCGGGAGGGTCAGCCCCAGCATTTT
V: TRBV5-1
D: NA
size: NA
J: TRBJ1-5

CDR3: CASVPSGGYEQYF
DNA: TGTGCCAGCGTCCCTAGCGGGGGATACGAGCAGTACTTC
V: TRBV6-5
D: TRBD2
size: NA
J: TRBJ2-7

CDR3: CASSSGTSQETQYF
DNA: TGTGCCAGCAGCTCGGGGACTAGCCAAGAGACCCAGTACTTC
V: TRBV11-2
D: TRBD2
size: NA
J: TRBJ2-5

CDR3: CASRPRGGIYNEQFF
DNA: TGTGCCAGTAGACCCCGGGGGGGGATTTACAATGAGCAGTTCTTC
V: TRBV19
D: TRBD2
size: once
J: TRBJ2-1

CDR3: CASSNNQGNTEAFF
DNA: TGTGCCAGCTCAAACAACCAGGGAAACACTGAAGCTTTCTTT
V: TRBV18
D: NA
size: once
J: TRBJ1-1

CDR3: CASSSSGRVVDTQYF
DNA: TGTGCCAGCAGCTCCAGCGGGAGGGTAGTAGATACGCAGTATTTT
V: TRBV7-3
D: TRBD2
size: NA
J: TRBJ2-3

CDR3: CASSPIIRAGELFF
DNA: TGTGCCAGTAGTCCGATCATCCGAGCCGGGGAGCTGTTTTTT
V: TRBV19
D: NA
size: NA
J: TRBJ2-2

CDR3: CASRLTDRGNYGYTF
DNA: TGTGCCAGCAGGCTCACGGACAGGGGCAACTATGGCTACACCTTC
V: TRBV27
D: TRBD1
size: NA
J: TRBJ1-2

CDR3: CASSAGTSYGYTF
DNA: TGTGCCAGTTCGGCGGGCACGAGCTATGGCTACACCTTC
V: TRBV14
D: NA
size: once
J: TRBJ1-2

CDR3: CAWSAMGTDNSPLHF
DNA: TGTGCCTGGAGTGCTATGGGGACAGATAATTCACCCCTCCACTTT
V: TRBV30
D: TRBD1
size: NA
J: TRBJ1-6

CDR3: CASSPAVGDQPQHF
DNA: TGTGCCAGCAGCCCGGCCGTGGGCGACCAGCCCCAGCATTTT
V: TRBV28
D: NA
size: few
J: TRBJ1-5

CDR3: CASSLGPGITGNTIYF
DNA: TGTGCCAGCAGCTTAGGACCAGGGATCACGGGAAACACCATATATTTT
V: TRBV7-2
D: NA
size: NA
J: TRBJ1-3

CDR3: CTSRTGLHF
DNA: TGCACCAGCAGGACGGGACTCCACTTC
V: TRBV1
D: NA
size: NA
J: TRBJ2-7

CDR3: CASINRANYNSPLHF
DNA: TGTGCCAGCATCAACAGGGCCAACTATAATTCACCCCTCCACTTT
V: TRBV6-5
D: NA
size: NA
J: TRBJ1-6